This TCR beta chain was profiled in a study of blood T cells in healthy people across ages (dated by TCRdb to the mid-2010s). Notes on the research overall: In model experiments, template switching captured roughly one uniquely barcoded TCR beta cDNA molecule for every two T cells. Age-related changes in TCR beta repertoire diversity were measured in the study by deep sequencing normalized with unique cDNA molecular identifiers. The donors were split into four age groups: young (average 16 years), middle-aged (39), aged (more than 60) and long-lived (under 85). To avoid experimental bias, donors of different ages were randomly spread across the sequencing lanes. Using the same blood draw, the study looked at two additional independent replicas of 1 million unique cDNA reads for two donors, one aged 18 to 30 and the other aged 80 or older. General conclusions and limits of the study: A strong correlation was found between observed TCR beta diversity and the percentage of naive T cells measured by flow cytometry. As age increased, observed TCR beta diversity per million T cells dropped in a roughly linear way, and a significant reduction was already evident by age about 40. Because the CMV infection status of the donors was unknown, age-related changes in expanded clonotypes may potentially have been confounded. Total diversity estimates from one million sequenced T cells were considered lower bounds and underestimates. Compared with the aged group, more naive CD4+ T cells, fewer expanded clones and increased TCR diversity were shown by the long-lived group, suggesting age selection. Conclusive comparison of naive and antigen-experienced compartments was prevented by the profiling of bulk unsorted PBMCs.

The germline V gene supplies CDR1 SGHTA and CDR2 FQGNSA. There are 15 amino acids in the CDR3, from cysteine to phenylalanine inclusive. The kept DNA is CDR3 alone, 45 bases in frame from the first base. A remark on this clonotype: The target of this receptor is not known. The sample holds no much larger clone one base away, and base qualities are not on file.

Systemically healthy Caucasian individuals from Russia, some 40 in total and aged roughly 6 to 95 years, were included as donors. Each donor gave approximately 9.3 milliliters of peripheral blood, collected into EDTA-treated Vacutainer tubes. Ficoll-Paque density-gradient centrifugation was used to isolate PBMCs, with at least 6.5 million per sample. Trizol reagent was used to extract total RNA from the PBMCs, yielding at least 5 micrograms per sample. For every donor, an aliquot of PBMCs went through flow cytometry to measure the percentages of naive CD45RAhigh/CD27high T cells. Library generation was performed with 5' RACE. The listed sequencing device is Illumina HiSeq 2500. The second PCR ran for about 7 to 11 cycles and used a J-beta primer mix along with a sample-barcoded 5' primer. A unique molecular identifier was introduced onto each TCR beta cDNA molecule by a template-switch 5' adaptor carrying 12 random nucleotides. Each sample yielded at least 2.5 million CDR3-containing paired-end reads. First-strand cDNA synthesis was performed from all RNA using the Mint cDNA synthesis kit, with priming by a TRBC-specific oligonucleotide. Following uracil-DNA glycosylase treatment, all cDNA underwent a first 18-cycle PCR with the universal primers M1SS and BC2_uni_R. Per the source publication's procedure: For normalization, 1 million high-quality reads were randomly selected from each sample, with every read carrying a distinct molecular identifier. Reads with shared molecular identifiers were discarded instead of being binned into consensus sequences. CDR3 identification, clonotype clustering and error correction used MiTCR with a Q25 quality threshold and the strictest error-elimination algorithm. A nonparametric unseen species model using Euler transformation provided a lower-bound estimate of total TCR beta diversity. Starting from the raw public reads, TCRdb applied fastp trimming at Q25, assembled clones with MiXCR and retained in-frame beta chains. Duplicate CDR3 protein sequences are folded into a single record with the most common DNA and genes. V and J calls and clone size were set by TCRdb, not the authors. In all, the sample holds 850,000 to 1,000,000 distinct CDR3 sequences, and around 48% of those were seen once. In total, the top ten clones hold 13% of the sample.

Recombination joined TRBV7-2 with TRBJ2-4, and TRBD2 may be the D gene, going by 5 matching bases. The J call may be faulty, since TRBJ2-7 better matches the DNA end. The sequence came from a man aged 25-45 years in good health. The sequenced material came from blood. The nucleotides read TGTGCCAGCAGCTTAGCGCGGGCTCCCTCCTACGAGCAGTACTTC. It codes for CASSLARAPSYEQYF.